These 25 T cell receptor beta chains were sequenced from one sample in a study of CD8 T cells in ankylosing spondylitis. In TCRdb, the 5' RACE reads were re-called with MiXCR into one record per CDR3 protein. The data contain roughly 240,000 distinct CDR3 sequences, 30% to 35% of them seen just once; the ten biggest clones take up 3.5% to 4.5%. Sequencing was carried out using blood, either unsorted or a sorted T cell fraction (not recorded which). The source of these receptors is a male donor with ankylosing spondylitis or in good health (not recorded which).

The rearrangement uses TRBV6-6 and TRBJ1-4; D unresolved. V lost 1 base to trimming and J lost 6 bases, with 6 bases between them. Germline-derived CDR1 and CDR2 are MNHNY and SVGAGI (reference sequence). The CDR3 has 13 amino acids. The DNA for the CDR3 is TGTGCCAGCAGTTACTTGTGGGATGAAAAACTGTTTTTT. Translated, it gives CASSYLWDEKLFF.

The rearrangement uses TRBV5-1 and TRBJ2-5, with a weak D call TRBD2 (5 bases). The CDR3 sequence is 15 residues long. Trimming shortened V by 4 bases and J by 4 bases, and 17 bases separated the two germline ends. Germline lookup yields CDR1 SGHRS and CDR2 YFSETQ. CDR3 in amino acids: CASSLESGKGETQYF. CDR3 sequence (DNA): TGCGCCAGCAGCCTGGAGTCCGGGAAGGGAGAGACCCAGTACTTC.

This clonotype turned up a few times. The junction does not match germline at one end; this may be a read error. V usage is TRBV20-1 and J usage is TRBJ2-3, with a possible D match to TRBD2 (5 bases). CDR1 DFQATT and CDR2 SNEGSKA come from the germline V gene (reference sequence). The CDR3 is 10 residues long. Written as DNA, the CDR3 is TGCAGTGCTAGACGCAAACGGGGTCCCTTT. Translated, it gives CSARRKRGPF.

This clonotype showed up just a few times. The chain is built from TRBV20-1 and TRBJ2-2; 8 bases fit TRBD1. The germline CDR1 and CDR2 sequences are DFQATT and SNEGSKA (reference sequence). The CDR3 has 14 residues. After removal of 4 bases from V and 5 bases from J, the junction contained 6 bases not matched to a gene. The DNA for the CDR3 is TGCAGTGCTATGAGGACAGGGAGTACCGGGGAGCTGTTTTTT. It encodes CSAMRTGSTGELFF.

The V gene is TRBV7-6, the J gene TRBJ2-3; 11 nucleotides line up with TRBD2. The CDR3 length is 16 residues. Germline loops: CDR1 SGHVS, CDR2 FNYEAQ. After removal of 1 base from V and 0 bases from J, the junction contained 0 bases not matched to a gene. Written as DNA, the CDR3 is TGTGCCAGCAGCTTAGGACTAGCGGGGAGCACAGATACGCAGTATTTT. This gives the protein CASSLGLAGSTDTQYF.

This chain joins TRBV5-5 and TRBJ2-7, with TRBD1 matching over 7 bases. The CDR3 loop spans 14 amino acids. Germline CDR1 reads SGHKS; CDR2 reads YYEKEE (reference sequence). The J segment lost 6 bases and the V segment lost 6 bases, leaving 12 bases of the junction unmatched. CDR3 amino acids: CASNILQGRFEQYF. CDR3 coding DNA: TGTGCCAGCAATATCCTACAGGGGCGATTCGAGCAGTACTTC.

The CDR3 DNA reads TGCAGTGCTACGGGGCCTAGCTCCTACAATGAGCAGTTCTTC. This encodes CSATGPSSYNEQFF. The V call is TRBV20-1, the J call TRBJ2-1, with D perhaps matching TRBD1 or TRBD2 (5 bases each). This CDR3 contains 14 residues. Trimming removed 4 bases at V and 0 bases at J, with 10 bases between. Germline V gene data show CDR1 as DFQATT and CDR2 as SNEGSKA (reference sequence).

The chain recombines TRBV12-3 or TRBV12-4 with TRBJ2-5; the D gene could be TRBD1 or TRBD2 (5 bases each). Trimming took off 3 bases at V and 3 bases at J, with 17 bases between the two ends. This CDR3 contains 16 residues. The CDR3: CASSLVSGLGEETQYF. CDR3 in DNA: TGTGCCAGCAGTTTGGTTTCGGGGCTGGGGGAAGAGACCCAGTACTTC.

The V and J genes are TRBV7-9 and TRBJ2-1; 9 bases are shared with TRBD2. Trimming took 5 bases from V and 3 from J; bases not matched to a gene: 11. The CDR3 runs to 17 residues. Germline values: CDR1 SEHNR, CDR2 FQNEAQ (reference sequence). DNA of the CDR3: TGTGCCAGCAGCCCCCCGGGGCTAGCGGGGATCTACAATGAGCAGTTCTTC. Translation: CASSPPGLAGIYNEQFF. The whole variable domain, remainder taken from reference TRBV7-9 and TRBJ2-1, is DTGVSQNPRHKITKRGQNVTFRCDPISEHNRLYWYRQTLGQGPEFLTYFQNEAQLEKSRLLSDRFSAERPKGSFSTLEIQRTEQGDSAMYLCASSPPGLAGIYNEQFFGPGTRLTVL.

The chain carries TRBV12-3 or TRBV12-4 and TRBJ2-2, with D perhaps assigned TRBD1 or TRBD2 (5 bases each). Trimming took off 4 bases at V and 4 bases at J, with 16 bases between the two ends. The CDR3 totals 16 residues. Here the CDR3 DNA reads TGTGCCAGCAGTTACCTGGGGGAATCAAGCACCGGGGAGCTGTTTTTT. Translation: CASSYLGESSTGELFF.

The chain links TRBV7-9 to TRBJ2-7; 12 bases align to TRBD1. The CDR3 contains 16 residues. Germline assignment: CDR1 SEHNR and CDR2 FQNEAQ (reference sequence). Germline trimming cut 8 bases from V and 5 bases from J; bases unmatched to any gene: 13. The CDR3 sequence: CASGNLPGQGAHEQYF. In DNA form, the CDR3 reads TGTGCCAGCGGCAATCTCCCGGGACAGGGGGCCCACGAGCAGTACTTC.

This clonotype came up a few times. The rearrangement uses TRBV18 and TRBJ1-5; D is uncertain. The CDR3 totals 15 residues. Trimming stripped 3 bases from V and 5 bases from J, with 14 bases between. Germline V gene sequence: CDR1 KGHSH, CDR2 LQKENI. The CDR3 is CASSPDREGYQPQHF. Here the CDR3 DNA reads TGTGCCAGCTCACCGGACCGCGAAGGGTATCAGCCCCAGCATTTT.

This clonotype was observed a handful of times. This chain uses TRBV28 with TRBJ1-5; D not resolved. Trimming shortened V by 8 bases and J by 7 bases, and 9 bases separated the two germline ends. CDR1 and CDR2 from the germline V gene are MDHEN and SYDVKM. The CDR3 spans 11 residues. In DNA, the CDR3 is TGTGCCAGCCGAGGATTGCAGCCCCAGCATTTT. Encoded protein: CASRGLQPQHF.

There are a few counts of this clonotype. The rearrangement joins TRBV20-1 to TRBJ2-3; 7 nucleotides align to TRBD1. CDR1 DFQATT and CDR2 SNEGSKA come from the germline V gene (reference sequence). J gave up 1 base and V 3 bases, and 7 bases lay outside the gene matches. CDR3 length: 15 residues. The CDR3 sequence is CSARSLGTGTDTQYF. The CDR3 nucleotides read TGCAGTGCTAGGTCACTCGGGACAGGCACAGATACGCAGTATTTT.

The chain couples TRBV24-1 to TRBJ2-7; 8 bases are a match to TRBD1. V gave up 3 bases and J gave up 1 base; unmatched junction bases: 4. The CDR3 length is 15 residues. CDR1 and CDR2 (germline): KGHDR, SFDVKD. In nucleotides, the CDR3 is TGTGCCACCAGTGATCCGCGGACAGGGTCCTACGAGCAGTACTTC. Protein: CATSDPRTGSYEQYF.

The chain is built from TRBV5-6 and TRBJ2-7; D gene ambiguous. From germline, CDR1 is SGHDT and CDR2 YYEEEE. V lost 1 base, J lost 5 bases, and 13 bases lay in between. This CDR3 has 14 residues. CDR3 loop: CASSLIGNPHEQYF. DNA of the CDR3: TGTGCCAGCAGCTTGATTGGCAACCCTCACGAGCAGTACTTC.

This clonotype was seen more than once but under ten times. The V call is TRBV29-1, the J call TRBJ2-1, with TRBD2 matching 11 bases. Germline V gene lookup returns CDR1 SQVTM and CDR2 ANQGSEA. Trimming took 6 bases from V and 7 from J; bases not matched to a gene: 8. The CDR3 runs to 14 residues. The CDR3 here is CSVKSSGGPNEQFF. The CDR3 nucleotides are TGCAGCGTCAAATCTAGCGGGGGGCCGAATGAGCAGTTCTTC.

About this clonotype itself: One end of the junction does not line up with germline, which may come from a read error. The chain employs TRBV29-1 and TRBJ2-1; no clear D gene. The CDR3 has 13 residues. The V gene's germline CDR1 is SQVTM and CDR2 ANQGSEA. CDR3 amino acids: CTVENGFDNEQFF. The CDR3 DNA sequence: TGCACCGTTGAAAACGGATTTGACAATGAGCAGTTCTTC.

The sample holds a few counts of this clonotype. The chain couples TRBV5-6 to TRBJ2-7; D is ambiguous. The CDR3 loop spans 15 amino acids. CDR1 and CDR2 (germline): SGHDT, YYEEEE. V was trimmed by 1 base and J by 0 bases, leaving 11 bases between them. This CDR3 reads CASSLWLENSYEQYF. The CDR3 coding sequence is TGTGCCAGCAGCTTGTGGCTCGAAAACTCCTACGAGCAGTACTTC.

Remarks on this clonotype: With a much larger clone just one base away, this may be a read error. V usage is TRBV10-3 and J usage is TRBJ2-5; no firm D call. The CDR3 spans 12 residues. Germline CDR1 and CDR2: ENHRY and SYGVKD. Here the CDR3 reads CAISESMETQHF. For the CDR3, the DNA is TGTGCCATCAGTGAATCAATGGAGACCCAGCACTTC.

The V gene is TRBV6-5, the J gene TRBJ1-1, with 7 nucleotides matching TRBD1. Germline values: CDR1 MNHEY, CDR2 SVGAGI. Germline trimming cut 7 bases from V and 4 bases from J; bases unmatched to any gene: 3. The CDR3 has 12 amino acids. CDR3 loop: CASNRGGTEAFF. The CDR3 DNA reads TGTGCCAGCAACAGGGGAGGCACTGAAGCTTTCTTT.

This clonotype appeared a few times. J is TRBJ2-1 and V is TRBV7-8; 8 bases are a match to TRBD1. CDR1 is SGHVS and CDR2 is FQNEAQ in the germline V gene. CDR3 length equals 15 residues. Trimming at V came to 3 bases and at J to 7 bases, leaving 8 bases not matched to a gene. In DNA form, the CDR3 reads TGTGCCAGCAGCTTCCCAGGGGGCTTTCTGAATGAGCAGTTCTTC. Amino acid sequence: CASSFPGGFLNEQFF.

The rearrangement uses TRBV12-3 or TRBV12-4 and TRBJ1-2, with TRBD1 as a possible D gene (5 bases). The ends were cut back, 4 bases at V and 2 bases at J, with 11 bases in the middle. The CDR3 covers 14 residues. The CDR3 is CASSYQGPNYGYTF. The CDR3, as DNA: TGTGCCAGCAGTTACCAGGGACCAAACTATGGCTACACCTTC.

This clonotype has only one observation. The genes are TRBV5-1 and TRBJ2-1, with 7 bases fitting TRBD1. This CDR3 contains 14 residues. V gave up 4 bases and J gave up 6 bases; unmatched junction bases: 7. CDR1 SGHRS and CDR2 YFSETQ come from the germline V gene. CDR3 bases: TGCGCCAGCAGCATACAGGGGAGTATCAATGAGCAGTTCTTC. This sequence encodes CASSIQGSINEQFF.

This clonotype has a handful of counts. V usage is TRBV20-1 and J usage is TRBJ2-3; D assignment may be TRBD1 or TRBD2 (5 bases each). V lost 4 bases and J lost 0, with 14 bases in between. The germline V gene has CDR1 DFQATT and CDR2 SNEGSKA (reference sequence). The CDR3 is made up of 15 amino acids. The CDR3 loop is CSATSGPASTDTQYF. The CDR3 DNA is TGCAGTGCTACCTCGGGACCCGCTAGCACAGATACGCAGTATTTT.